This T cell receptor beta chain was obtained from a study of blood T cell repertoires in COVID-19. Overall study: The United States, Italy and Spain provided the acute and convalescent COVID-19 samples.

The CDR3 length is 16 residues. Germline lookup yields CDR1 SQVTM and CDR2 ANQGSEA. V was pared by 1 base and J by 4 bases, with 19 bases between. Sequencing was performed with immunoSEQ multiplex PCR; in TCRdb, only in-frame clones are kept and a portion is missing. The sample carries about 170,000 clones, approximately 91% recorded once. The TCR originated in a man aged 18 to 30 with COVID-19, enrolled during active disease. Sequencing was done on a sample of peripheral blood. The chain recombines TRBV29-1 with TRBJ1-2; a weak D match, TRBD1 (6 bases). The CDR3 nucleotides are TGCAGCGTTGAAGTTCAACAGGGATTACTCCCCTATGGCTACACCTTC. This translates into CSVEVQQGLLPYGYTF.